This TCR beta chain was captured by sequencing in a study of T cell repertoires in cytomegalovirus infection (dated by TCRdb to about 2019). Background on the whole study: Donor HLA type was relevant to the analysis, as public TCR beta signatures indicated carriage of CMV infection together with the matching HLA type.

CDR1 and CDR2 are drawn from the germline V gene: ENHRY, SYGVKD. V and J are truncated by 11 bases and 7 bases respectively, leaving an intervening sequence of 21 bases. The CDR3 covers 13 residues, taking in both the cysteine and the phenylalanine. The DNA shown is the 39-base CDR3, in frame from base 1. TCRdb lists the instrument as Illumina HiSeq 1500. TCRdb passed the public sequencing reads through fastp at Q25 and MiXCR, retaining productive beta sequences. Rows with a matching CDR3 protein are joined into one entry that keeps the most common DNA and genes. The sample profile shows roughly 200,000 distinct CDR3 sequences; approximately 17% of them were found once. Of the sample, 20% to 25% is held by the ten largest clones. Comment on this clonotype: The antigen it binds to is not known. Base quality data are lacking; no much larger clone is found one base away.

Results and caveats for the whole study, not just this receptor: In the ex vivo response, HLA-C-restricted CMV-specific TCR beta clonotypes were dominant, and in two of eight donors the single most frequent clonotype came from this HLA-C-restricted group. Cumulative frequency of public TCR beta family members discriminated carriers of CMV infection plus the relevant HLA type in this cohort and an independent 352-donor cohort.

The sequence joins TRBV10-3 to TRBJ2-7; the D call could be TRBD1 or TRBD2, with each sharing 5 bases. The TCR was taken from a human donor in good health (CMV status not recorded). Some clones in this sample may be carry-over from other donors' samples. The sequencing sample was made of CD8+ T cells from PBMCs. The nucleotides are TGTGCCGTCCCGGGGCGCCAGCTGGGGGAGCAGTACTTC. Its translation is CAVPGRQLGEQYF.